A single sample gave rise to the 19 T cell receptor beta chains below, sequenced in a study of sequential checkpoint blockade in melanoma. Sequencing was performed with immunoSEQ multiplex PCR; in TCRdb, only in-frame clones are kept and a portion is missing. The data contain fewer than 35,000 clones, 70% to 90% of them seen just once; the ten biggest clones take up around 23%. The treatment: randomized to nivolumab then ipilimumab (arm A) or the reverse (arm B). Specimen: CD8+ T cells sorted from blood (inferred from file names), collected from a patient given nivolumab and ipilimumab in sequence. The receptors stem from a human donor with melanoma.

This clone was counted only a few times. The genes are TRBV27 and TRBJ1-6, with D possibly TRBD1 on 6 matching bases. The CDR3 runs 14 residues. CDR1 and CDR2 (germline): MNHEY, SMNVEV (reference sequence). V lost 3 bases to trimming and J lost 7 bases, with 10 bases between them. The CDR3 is CASSFRQGNSPLHF. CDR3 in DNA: TGTGCCAGCAGTTTCCGGCAGGGGAATTCACCCCTCCACTTT.

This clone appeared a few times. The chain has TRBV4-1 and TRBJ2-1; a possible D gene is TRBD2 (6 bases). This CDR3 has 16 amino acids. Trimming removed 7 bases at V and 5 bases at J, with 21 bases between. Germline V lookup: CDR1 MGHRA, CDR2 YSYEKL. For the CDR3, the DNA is TGCGCCAGCACCAAATGGCCGGGACTCAAGAACAATGAGCAGTTCTTC. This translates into CASTKWPGLKNNEQFF.

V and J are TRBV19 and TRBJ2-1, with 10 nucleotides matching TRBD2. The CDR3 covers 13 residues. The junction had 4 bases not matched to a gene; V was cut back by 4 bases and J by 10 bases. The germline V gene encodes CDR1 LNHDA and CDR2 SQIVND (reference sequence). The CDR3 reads CASSTLAGAEQFF. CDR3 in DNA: TGTGCCAGTAGTACCCTAGCGGGAGCGGAGCAGTTCTTC.

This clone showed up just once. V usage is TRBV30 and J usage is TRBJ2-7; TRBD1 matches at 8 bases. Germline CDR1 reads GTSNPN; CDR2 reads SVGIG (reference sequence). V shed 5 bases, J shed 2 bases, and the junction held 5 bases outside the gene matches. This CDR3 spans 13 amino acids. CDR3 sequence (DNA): TGTGCCTGGCAGCAGGGGGCCACCTACGAGCAGTACTTC. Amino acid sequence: CAWQQGATYEQYF.

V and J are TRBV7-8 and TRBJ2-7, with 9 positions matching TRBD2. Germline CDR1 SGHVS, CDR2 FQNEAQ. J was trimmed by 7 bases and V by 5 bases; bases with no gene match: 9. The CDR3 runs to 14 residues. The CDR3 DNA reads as TGTGCCAGCAGCGTAGGGGCGGGGGGGCTAGAGCAGTACTTC. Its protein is CASSVGAGGLEQYF.

The CDR3 DNA reads as TGTGCCAGCAGCCCGGACAGGGTGGAAAAACTGTTTTTT. Translation gives CASSPDRVEKLFF. J is TRBJ1-4 and V is TRBV7-9, with 8 nucleotides matching TRBD1. The CDR3 runs to 13 residues. V shed 5 bases, J shed 8 bases, and the junction held 4 bases outside the gene matches. Germline V gene lookup returns CDR1 SEHNR and CDR2 FQNEAQ (reference sequence).

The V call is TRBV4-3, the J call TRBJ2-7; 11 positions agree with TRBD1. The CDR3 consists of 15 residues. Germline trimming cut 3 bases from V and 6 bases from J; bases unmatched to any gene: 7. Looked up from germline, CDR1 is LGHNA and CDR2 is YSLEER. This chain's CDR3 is CASSHLLGTGGEQYF. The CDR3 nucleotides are TGCGCCAGCAGCCACCTCCTCGGGACAGGGGGCGAGCAGTACTTC.

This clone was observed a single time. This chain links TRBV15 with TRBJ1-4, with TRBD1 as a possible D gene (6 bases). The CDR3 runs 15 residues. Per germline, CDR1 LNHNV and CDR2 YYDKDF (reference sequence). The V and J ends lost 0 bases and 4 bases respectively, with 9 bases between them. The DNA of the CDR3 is TGTGCCACCAGCAGAGATGGACAGCTTAATGAAAAACTGTTTTTT. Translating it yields CATSRDGQLNEKLFF.

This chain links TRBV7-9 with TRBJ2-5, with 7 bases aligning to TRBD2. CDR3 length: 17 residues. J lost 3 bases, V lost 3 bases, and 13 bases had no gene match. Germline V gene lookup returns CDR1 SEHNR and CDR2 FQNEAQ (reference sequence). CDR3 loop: CASSFSLGLAVEETQYF. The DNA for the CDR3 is TGTGCCAGCAGCTTTAGCCTCGGGCTAGCGGTCGAAGAGACCCAGTACTTC.

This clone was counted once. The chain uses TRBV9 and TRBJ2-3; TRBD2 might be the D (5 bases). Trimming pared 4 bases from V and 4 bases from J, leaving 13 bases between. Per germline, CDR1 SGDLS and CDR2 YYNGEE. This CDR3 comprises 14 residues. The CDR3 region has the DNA TGTGCCAGCAGCCCTCCTGGACTTTCAGATACGCAGTATTTT. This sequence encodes CASSPPGLSDTQYF.

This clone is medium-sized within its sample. CDR3 sequence (DNA): TGCGCCAGCAGCTTGGGCAGGGGGCAGGATGAAAAACTGTTTTTT. Its protein product is CASSLGRGQDEKLFF. V gene TRBV5-1 combines with J gene TRBJ1-4; TRBD1 agrees at 8 bases. The CDR3 totals 15 residues. Germline CDR1 reads SGHRS; CDR2 reads YFSETQ. J gave up 6 bases and V 0 bases, and 4 bases lay outside the gene matches.

In DNA, the CDR3 is TGTGCCAGCAGTTCTACCGGGACTCTCCTCCAAGAGACCCAGTACTTC. It encodes CASSSTGTLLQETQYF. The V gene is TRBV27, the J gene TRBJ2-5; weak D call: TRBD2 (6 bases). This CDR3 region has 16 residues. The V gene lost 4 bases and the J gene lost 1 base, with 16 bases spanning the gap. Germline V gene lookup returns CDR1 MNHEY and CDR2 SMNVEV (reference sequence).

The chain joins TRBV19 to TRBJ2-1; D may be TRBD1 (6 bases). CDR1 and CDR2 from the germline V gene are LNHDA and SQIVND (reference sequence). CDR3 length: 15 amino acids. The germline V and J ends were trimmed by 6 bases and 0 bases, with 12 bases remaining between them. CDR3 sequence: CASRDRSSSYNEQFF. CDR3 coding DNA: TGTGCCAGTAGAGACAGGTCCAGCTCCTACAATGAGCAGTTCTTC.

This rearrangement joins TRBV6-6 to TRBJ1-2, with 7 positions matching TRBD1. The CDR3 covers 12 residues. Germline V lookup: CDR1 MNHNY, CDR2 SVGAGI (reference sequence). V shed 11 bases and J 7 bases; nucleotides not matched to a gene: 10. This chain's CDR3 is CALFLGGSGYTF. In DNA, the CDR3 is TGTGCCTTATTTTTAGGGGGCTCTGGCTACACCTTC.

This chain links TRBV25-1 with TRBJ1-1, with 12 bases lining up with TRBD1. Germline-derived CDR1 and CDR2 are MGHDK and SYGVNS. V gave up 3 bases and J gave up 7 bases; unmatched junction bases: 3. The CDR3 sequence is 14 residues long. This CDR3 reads CASSDGTGGHEAFF. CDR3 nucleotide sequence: TGTGCCAGCAGTGACGGGACAGGGGGCCATGAAGCTTTCTTT.

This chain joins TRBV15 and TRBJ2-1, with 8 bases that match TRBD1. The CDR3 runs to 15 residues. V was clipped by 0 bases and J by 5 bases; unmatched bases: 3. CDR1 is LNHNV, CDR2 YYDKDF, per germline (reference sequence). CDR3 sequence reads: CATSREGQGDNEQFF. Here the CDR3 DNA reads TGTGCCACCAGCAGAGAAGGACAGGGAGACAATGAGCAGTTCTTC.

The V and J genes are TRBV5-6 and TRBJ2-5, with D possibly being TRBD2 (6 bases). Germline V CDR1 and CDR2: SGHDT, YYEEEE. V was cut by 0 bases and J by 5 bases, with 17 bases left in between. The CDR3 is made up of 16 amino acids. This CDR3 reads CASSLGLGAGSETQYF. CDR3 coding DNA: TGTGCCAGCAGCTTGGGGTTGGGAGCCGGGAGTGAGACCCAGTACTTC.

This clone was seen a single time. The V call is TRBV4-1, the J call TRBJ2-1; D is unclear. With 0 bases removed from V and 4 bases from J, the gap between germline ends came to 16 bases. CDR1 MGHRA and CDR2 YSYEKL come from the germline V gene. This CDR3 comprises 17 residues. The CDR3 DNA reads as TGCGCCAGCAGCCAAGATCCTCCCTCGCGGCCATACAATGAGCAGTTCTTC. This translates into CASSQDPPSRPYNEQFF.

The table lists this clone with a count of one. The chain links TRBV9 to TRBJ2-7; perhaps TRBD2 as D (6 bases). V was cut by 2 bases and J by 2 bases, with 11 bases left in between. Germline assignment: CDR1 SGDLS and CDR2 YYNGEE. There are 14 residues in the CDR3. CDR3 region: CASSVGGGTYEQYF. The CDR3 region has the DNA TGTGCCAGCAGCGTTGGAGGCGGGACCTACGAGCAGTACTTC.